This T cell receptor (beta chain) was documented in a study of OX40 agonist ivuxolimab in advanced cancers. Study information: Head and neck, renal cell, melanoma or hepatocellular carcinoma were the cancers that dose-escalation patients had.

Anyone with autoimmune disease history or systemic immunosuppression was excluded. Researchers took blood at baseline, on cycle 4 day 1, and on cycle 7 day 1. This table comes from immunoSEQ multiplex PCR, and its TCRdb copy is limited to in-frame clones, with some not included. This table has just under 65,000 clones, about 90% appearing once. CDR3 size: 15 residues. The germline gives CDR1 SEHNR, CDR2 FQNEAQ (reference sequence). The J segment lost 4 bases and the V segment lost 6 bases, leaving 10 bases of the junction unmatched. This TCR was recovered from an adult with an advanced solid tumor such as melanoma, head and neck, liver or kidney cancer. The sequencing here drew on CD4+ or CD8+ T cells sorted from blood, taken in a trial of the OX40 agonist ivuxolimab. The V gene is TRBV7-9, the J gene TRBJ1-2; 8 nucleotides agree with TRBD1. In DNA form, the CDR3 reads TGTGCCAGCAGTCAACAGGGACAGGCCCCCTATGGCTACACCTTC. Translated: CASSQQGQAPYGYTF.